This T cell receptor (beta chain) was identified during a study of control samples from healthy donors and cancer patients. Libraries were prepared by immunoSEQ multiplex PCR; TCRdb keeps only in-frame clonotypes and omits some of them. The sample contains around 78,000 clones, around 94% of which appear only once. This CDR3 contains 18 residues. Germline assignment: CDR1 MDHEN and CDR2 SYDVKM. The V and J ends lost 5 bases and 2 bases, in that order; junction bases with no gene match: 15. The source is a woman aged 18-35 years in good health. Sequencing input: blood. The rearrangement links TRBV28 to TRBJ2-5; 9 positions agree with TRBD2. CDR3 sequence (DNA): TGTGCCAGCAGTCTCCGGTATGGCGGGAGGGGAGGGCAAGAGACCCAGTACTTC. Translated, it gives CASSLRYGGRGGQETQYF.